This T cell receptor beta chain was documented in a study of cytotoxic CD8 clonotypes in ibrutinib-treated CLL. V was clipped by 2 bases and J by 7 bases, with 15 bases between them. This CDR3 comprises 15 residues. Germline assignment: CDR1 SGHVS and CDR2 FQNEAQ. Points from the study as a whole: Sampling time points were not equivalent between sustained-remission and progressing patients. Baseline clonality was higher than in age-matched healthy donors and moved in step with circulating CD8+ T-cell counts. Under therapy, public clonotypes either contracted or stayed stable, and they were uncommon.

As for this clone: The antigen is undetermined.

The targeted sequencing depth was 1 in 200,000 to 1 in 1 million T cells. The repertoire was sequenced with immunoSEQ multiplex PCR; TCRdb's copy has only in-frame clones and lacks some. The sample has roughly 9,000 clones; around 70% are singletons. This sample comprised PBMCs, obtained before ibrutinib treatment. The clonotype originates from a human donor with chronic lymphocytic leukemia. The chain couples TRBV7-8 to TRBJ2-1; tentatively, D is TRBD2 (5 bases). DNA for the CDR3: TGTGCCAGCAGCTTATGGGCGGGTTCGGGTAATGAGCAGTTCTTC. Its protein product is CASSLWAGSGNEQFF. The variable domain in full, completed from reference TRBV7-8 and TRBJ2-1, reads GAGVSQSPRYKVAKRGQDVALRCDPISGHVSLFWYQQALGQGPEFLTYFQNEAQLDKSGLPSDRFFAERPEGSVSTLKIQRTQQEDSAVYLCASSLWAGSGNEQFFGPGTRLTVL.